Included here is one T cell receptor beta chain sequence, with context. V gave up 0 bases and J gave up 8 bases; unmatched junction bases: 3. CDR1 GTSNPN and CDR2 SVGIG come from the germline V gene (reference sequence). There are 13 residues in the CDR3. This specimen comes from a study of patients and donors after allogeneic stem cell transplantation. A single record per CDR3 protein comes from TCRdb applying MiXCR to the RT-PCR reads. The sample holds about 150,000 distinct CDR3 sequences, approximately 24% seen once. This receptor was obtained from a human donor who was either an allogeneic HSCT recipient or a stem cell or donor lymphocyte infusion donor (not recorded which). It is not recorded whose cells these are; they may come from a transplant donor. The chain couples TRBV30 to TRBJ1-4, with TRBD1 identical over 7 bases. What was sequenced was blood, either unsorted or a sorted T cell fraction (not recorded which). The CDR3 nucleotides are TGTGCCTGGAGTGTACAGGGGCGGGAAAAACTGTTTTTT. It encodes CAWSVQGREKLFF.